Each of the 8 T cell receptor beta chains below was sequenced from the same sample in a study of T cells in Graves' hyperthyroidism and ophthalmopathy. TCR beta CDR3 sequences were amplified from RNA transcripts. A set of HTBI primers served as the primers for a first-round RT-PCR of the TCR CDR3. TCRdb re-called the multiplex PCR reads with MiXCR, one entry per CDR3 protein. The table shows fewer than 350,000 distinct CDR3 sequences, with roughly a fifth occurring only once. Sequenced material: blood. These receptor sequences come from a woman in her forties or fifties with Graves' hyperthyroidism.

There are many counts of this clonotype. This chain joins TRBV2 and TRBJ2-1; no definite D call. Germline V lookup: CDR1 SNHLY, CDR2 FYNNEI. V lost 3 bases and J 5 bases, leaving 8 bases between the germline ends. The CDR3 spans 13 residues. This CDR3 reads CASSDGQNNEQFF. As DNA, the CDR3 is TGTGCCAGCAGTGATGGGCAGAACAATGAGCAGTTCTTC.

This clonotype came up many times. The CDR3 nucleotides read TGCAGTGCGTACGGAGTGATGGGAGATACGCAGTATTTT. This codes for CSAYGVMGDTQYF. The chain is built from TRBV20-1 and TRBJ2-3; no clear D. V lost 6 bases, J lost 5 bases, and 15 bases lay in between. The germline V gene encodes CDR1 DFQATT and CDR2 SNEGSKA (reference sequence). The CDR3 is made up of 13 amino acids.

V and J are TRBV3-1 and TRBJ2-2; D uncertain. Per the germline V gene, CDR1 is LGHDT and CDR2 is YNNKEL (reference sequence). This CDR3 spans 17 amino acids. The V end lost 2 bases, the J end lost 2 bases, and 15 bases lay between the germline ends. The CDR3 sequence is CASSQKFQKINTGELFF. As DNA, the CDR3 is TGTGCCAGCAGCCAAAAGTTCCAAAAGATTAACACCGGGGAGCTGTTTTTT.

The chain recombines TRBV7-8 with TRBJ2-6; the D is unclear. Germline assignment: CDR1 SGHVS and CDR2 FQNEAQ. CDR3 length: 14 amino acids. V lost 4 bases and J 6 bases, leaving 10 bases between the germline ends. In nucleotides, the CDR3 is TGTGCCAGCAGCTCCCCGAGAGCGGCCAACGTCCTGACTTTC. Its translation: CASSSPRAANVLTF.

This clonotype was seen repeatedly, ten times or more. The chain links TRBV30 to TRBJ1-4; no firm D call. The germline gives CDR1 GTSNPN, CDR2 SVGIG (reference sequence). This CDR3 region has 13 residues. Trimming stripped 1 base from V and 5 bases from J, with 8 bases between. The CDR3 DNA sequence: TGTGCCTGGAGTGCGGACTGGAATGAAAAACTGTTTTTT. Translated, it gives CAWSADWNEKLFF.

The rearrangement links TRBV6-1 to TRBJ1-5; D may be TRBD1 (5 bases). Per the germline V gene, CDR1 is MNHNS and CDR2 is SASEGT. V was pared by 3 bases and J by 9 bases, with 18 bases between. This CDR3 spans 15 amino acids. DNA of the CDR3: TGTGCCAGCAGTGAGAATTTCGGGACCGATGGGCCCCAGCATTTT. Amino acids: CASSENFGTDGPQHF.

This clonotype was recorded many times. The genes are TRBV6-1 and TRBJ1-4; D is possibly TRBD1 (5 bases). Between the trimmed V and J ends, which lost 7 bases and 7 bases, there was a span of 16 bases. Germline CDR1 reads MNHNS; CDR2 reads SASEGT. The CDR3 covers 14 residues. CDR3 coding DNA: TGTGCCAGCACCTCGATGGGGGGAAGTGAAAAACTGTTTTTT. Translated, it gives CASTSMGGSEKLFF.

This clonotype has a count of ten or more. The V call is TRBV27, the J call TRBJ1-1, with D possibly matching TRBD1 (6 bases). Per the germline V gene, CDR1 is MNHEY and CDR2 is SMNVEV (reference sequence). The CDR3 totals 15 residues. V was clipped by 4 bases and J by 1 base, with 13 bases between them. CDR3 DNA sequence: TGTGCCAGCAGTTCCACCGGGGGGGCGAACACTGAAGCTTTCTTT. Its translation: CASSSTGGANTEAFF.